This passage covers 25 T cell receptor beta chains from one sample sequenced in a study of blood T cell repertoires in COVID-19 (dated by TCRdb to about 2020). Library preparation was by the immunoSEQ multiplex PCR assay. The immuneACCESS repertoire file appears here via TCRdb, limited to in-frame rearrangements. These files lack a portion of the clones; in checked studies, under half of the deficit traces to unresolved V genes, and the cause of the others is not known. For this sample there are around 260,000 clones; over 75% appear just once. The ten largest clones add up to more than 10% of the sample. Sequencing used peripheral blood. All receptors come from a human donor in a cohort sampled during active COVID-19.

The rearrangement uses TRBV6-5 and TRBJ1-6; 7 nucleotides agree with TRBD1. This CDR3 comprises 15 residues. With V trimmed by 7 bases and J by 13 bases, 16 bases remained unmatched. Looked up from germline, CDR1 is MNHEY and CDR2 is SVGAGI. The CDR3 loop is CASTLLQGTSTPLHF. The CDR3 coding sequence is TGTGCCAGCACCCTCTTACAGGGGACGTCCACTCCCCTCCACTTT.

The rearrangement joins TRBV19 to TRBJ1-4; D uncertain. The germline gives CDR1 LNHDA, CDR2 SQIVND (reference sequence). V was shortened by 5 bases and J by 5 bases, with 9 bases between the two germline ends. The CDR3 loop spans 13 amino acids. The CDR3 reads CASSVRSNEKLFF. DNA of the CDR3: TGTGCCAGTAGTGTCAGGTCAAATGAAAAACTGTTTTTT.

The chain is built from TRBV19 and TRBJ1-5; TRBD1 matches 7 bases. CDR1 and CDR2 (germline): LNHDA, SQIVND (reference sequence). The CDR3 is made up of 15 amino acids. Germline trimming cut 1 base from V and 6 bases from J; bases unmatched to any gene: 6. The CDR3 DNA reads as TGTGCCAGTAGTATAGGCGCGGCAGGGGGTCAGCCCCAGCATTTT. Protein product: CASSIGAAGGQPQHF.

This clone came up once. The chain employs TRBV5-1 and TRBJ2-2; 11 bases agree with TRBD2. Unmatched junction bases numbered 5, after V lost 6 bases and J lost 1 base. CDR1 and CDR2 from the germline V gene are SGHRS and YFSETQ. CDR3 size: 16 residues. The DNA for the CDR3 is TGCGCCAGCACCGATGGACTAGCGGGGAACACCGGGGAGCTGTTTTTT. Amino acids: CASTDGLAGNTGELFF.

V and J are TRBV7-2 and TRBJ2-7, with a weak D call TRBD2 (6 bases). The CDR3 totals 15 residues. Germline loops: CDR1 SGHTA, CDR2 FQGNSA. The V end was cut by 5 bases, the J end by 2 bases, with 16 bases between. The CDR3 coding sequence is TGTGCCAGCAGCCCCCCGGGACTCCGGGCCTACGAGCAGTACTTC. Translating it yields CASSPPGLRAYEQYF.

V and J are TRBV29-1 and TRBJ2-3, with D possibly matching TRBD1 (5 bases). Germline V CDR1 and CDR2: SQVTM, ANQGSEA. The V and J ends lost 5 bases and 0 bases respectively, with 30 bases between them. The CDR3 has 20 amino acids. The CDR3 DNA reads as TGCAGCGTTCCAGACTCAGGGTTCTTTCCGAGACACTCTAGCACAGATACGCAGTATTTT. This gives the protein CSVPDSGFFPRHSSTDTQYF.

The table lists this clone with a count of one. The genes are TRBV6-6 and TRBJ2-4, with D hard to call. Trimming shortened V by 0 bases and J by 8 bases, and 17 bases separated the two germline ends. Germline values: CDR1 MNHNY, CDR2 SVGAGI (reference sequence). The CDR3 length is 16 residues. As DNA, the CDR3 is TGTGCCAGCAGTTACTCGAAGAGGAATCGGAGAGACATTCAGTACTTC. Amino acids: CASSYSKRNRRDIQYF.

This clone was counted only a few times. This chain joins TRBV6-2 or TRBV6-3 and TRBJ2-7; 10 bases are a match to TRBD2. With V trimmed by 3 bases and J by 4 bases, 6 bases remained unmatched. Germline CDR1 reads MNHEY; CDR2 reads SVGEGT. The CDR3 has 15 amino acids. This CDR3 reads CASSYSAGGSYEQYF. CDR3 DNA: TGTGCCAGCAGTTATTCAGCGGGAGGGTCGTACGAGCAGTACTTC.

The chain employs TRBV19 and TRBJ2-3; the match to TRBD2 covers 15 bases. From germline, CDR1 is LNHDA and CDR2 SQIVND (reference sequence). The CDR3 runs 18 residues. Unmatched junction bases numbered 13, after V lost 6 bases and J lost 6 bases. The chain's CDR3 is CASRGTYWTSGRADTQYF. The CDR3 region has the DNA TGTGCCAGTAGAGGAACCTATTGGACTAGCGGGAGGGCGGATACGCAGTATTTT.

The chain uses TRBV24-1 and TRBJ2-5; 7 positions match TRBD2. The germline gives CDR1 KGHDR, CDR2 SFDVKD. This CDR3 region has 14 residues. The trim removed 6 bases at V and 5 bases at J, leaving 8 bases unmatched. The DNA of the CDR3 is TGTGCCACCAGTTTAAGAGGGGAGGGTGAGACCCAGTACTTC. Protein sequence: CATSLRGEGETQYF.

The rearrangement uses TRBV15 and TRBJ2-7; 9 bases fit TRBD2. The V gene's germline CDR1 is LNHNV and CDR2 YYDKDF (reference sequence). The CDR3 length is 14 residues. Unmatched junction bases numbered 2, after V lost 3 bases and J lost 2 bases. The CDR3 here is CATSRTSGAYEQYF. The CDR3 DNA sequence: TGTGCCACCAGCAGGACTAGCGGAGCCTACGAGCAGTACTTC.

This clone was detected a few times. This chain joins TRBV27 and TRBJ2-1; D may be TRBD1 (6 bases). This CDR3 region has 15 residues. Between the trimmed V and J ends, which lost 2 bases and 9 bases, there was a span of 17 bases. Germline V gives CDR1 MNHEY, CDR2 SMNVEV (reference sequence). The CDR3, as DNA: TGTGCCAGCAGTTTAGGGTGGGGGCCGGTTCTTGAGCAGTTCTTC. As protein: CASSLGWGPVLEQFF.

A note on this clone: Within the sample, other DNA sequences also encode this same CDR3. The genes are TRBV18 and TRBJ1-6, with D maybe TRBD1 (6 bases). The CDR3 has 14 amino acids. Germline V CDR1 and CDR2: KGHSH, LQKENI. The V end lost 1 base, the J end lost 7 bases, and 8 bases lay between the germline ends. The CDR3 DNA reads TGTGCCAGCTCACCACAGGGGGGGAATTCACCCCTCCACTTT. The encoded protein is CASSPQGGNSPLHF.

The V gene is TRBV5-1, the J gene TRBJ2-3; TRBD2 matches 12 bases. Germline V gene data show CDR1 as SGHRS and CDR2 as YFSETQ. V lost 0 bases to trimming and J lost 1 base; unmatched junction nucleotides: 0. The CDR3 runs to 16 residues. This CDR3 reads CASSLGLAGGTDTQYF. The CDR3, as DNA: TGCGCCAGCAGCTTGGGACTAGCGGGAGGCACAGATACGCAGTATTTT.

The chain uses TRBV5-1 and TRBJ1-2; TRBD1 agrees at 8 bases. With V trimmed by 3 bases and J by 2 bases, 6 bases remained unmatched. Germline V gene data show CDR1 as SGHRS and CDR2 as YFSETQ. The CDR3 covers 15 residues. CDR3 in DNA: TGCGCCAGCAGCTCACCGGACAGGGCCAACTATGGCTACACCTTC. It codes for CASSSPDRANYGYTF.

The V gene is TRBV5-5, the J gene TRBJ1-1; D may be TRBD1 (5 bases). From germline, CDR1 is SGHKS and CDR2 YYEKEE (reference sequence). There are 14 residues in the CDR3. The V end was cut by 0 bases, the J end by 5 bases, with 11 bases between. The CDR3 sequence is CASSLGRGETEAFF. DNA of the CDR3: TGTGCCAGCAGCTTGGGTCGGGGGGAGACTGAAGCTTTCTTT.

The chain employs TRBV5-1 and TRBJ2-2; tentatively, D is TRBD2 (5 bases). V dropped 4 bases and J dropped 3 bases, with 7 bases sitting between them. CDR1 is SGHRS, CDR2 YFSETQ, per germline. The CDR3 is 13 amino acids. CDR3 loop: CASSRGDTGELFF. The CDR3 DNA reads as TGCGCCAGCAGCCGGGGTGACACCGGGGAGCTGTTTTTT.

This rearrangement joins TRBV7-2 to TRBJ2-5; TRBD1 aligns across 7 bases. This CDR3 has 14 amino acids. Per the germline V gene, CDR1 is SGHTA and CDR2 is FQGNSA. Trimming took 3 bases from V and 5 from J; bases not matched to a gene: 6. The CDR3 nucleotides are TGTGCCAGCAGCTTCGGGACAGCGTATGAGACCCAGTACTTC. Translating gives CASSFGTAYETQYF. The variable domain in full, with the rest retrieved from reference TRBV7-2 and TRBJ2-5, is GAGVSQSPSNKVTEKGKDVELRCDPISGHTALYWYRQSLGQGLEFLIYFQGNSAPDKSGLPSDRFSAERTGGSVSTLTIQRTQQEDSAVYLCASSFGTAYETQYFGPGTRLLVL.

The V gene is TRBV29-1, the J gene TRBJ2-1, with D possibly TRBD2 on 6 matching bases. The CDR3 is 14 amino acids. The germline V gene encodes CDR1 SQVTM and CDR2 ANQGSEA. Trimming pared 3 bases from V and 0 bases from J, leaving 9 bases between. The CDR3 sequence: CSVERDSSYNEQFF. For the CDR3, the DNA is TGCAGCGTTGAGAGGGACTCCTCCTACAATGAGCAGTTCTTC.

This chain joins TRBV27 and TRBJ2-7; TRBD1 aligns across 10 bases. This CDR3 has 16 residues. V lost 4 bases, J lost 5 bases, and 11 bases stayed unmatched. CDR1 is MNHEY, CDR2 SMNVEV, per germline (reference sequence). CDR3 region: CASSSGGTGAWNEQYF. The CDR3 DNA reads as TGTGCCAGCAGTTCAGGAGGGACAGGGGCTTGGAACGAGCAGTACTTC.

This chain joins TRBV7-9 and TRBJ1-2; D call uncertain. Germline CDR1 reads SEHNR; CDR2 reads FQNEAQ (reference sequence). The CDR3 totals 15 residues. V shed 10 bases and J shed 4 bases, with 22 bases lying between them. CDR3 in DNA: TGTGCCACCGATGTAAGGGTAGGGAGGACCTATGGCTACACCTTC. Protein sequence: CATDVRVGRTYGYTF.

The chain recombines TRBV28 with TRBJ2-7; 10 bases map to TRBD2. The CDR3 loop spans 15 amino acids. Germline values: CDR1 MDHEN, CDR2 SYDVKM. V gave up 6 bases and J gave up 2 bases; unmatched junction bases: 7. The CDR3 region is CASRDASGRTYEQYF. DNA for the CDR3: TGTGCCAGCAGAGACGCTAGCGGGAGAACCTACGAGCAGTACTTC.

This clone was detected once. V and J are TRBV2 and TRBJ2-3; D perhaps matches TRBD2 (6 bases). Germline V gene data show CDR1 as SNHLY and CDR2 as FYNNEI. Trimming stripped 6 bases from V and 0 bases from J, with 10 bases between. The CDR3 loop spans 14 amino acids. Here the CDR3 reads CASRRRDSTDTQYF. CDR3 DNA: TGTGCCAGCAGGAGGAGGGACAGCACAGATACGCAGTATTTT.

The CDR3 is CASSLQGAETQYF. As DNA, the CDR3 is TGTGCCAGCAGTTTACAGGGGGCTGAGACCCAGTACTTC. The chain employs TRBV28 and TRBJ2-5, with TRBD1 matching 8 bases. Looked up from germline, CDR1 is MDHEN and CDR2 is SYDVKM. The CDR3 consists of 13 residues. After removal of 2 bases from V and 5 bases from J, the junction contained 1 base not matched to a gene.

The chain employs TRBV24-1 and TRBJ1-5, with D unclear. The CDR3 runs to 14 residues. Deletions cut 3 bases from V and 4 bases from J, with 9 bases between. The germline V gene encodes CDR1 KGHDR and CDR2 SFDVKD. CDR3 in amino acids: CATSDPTTNQPQHF. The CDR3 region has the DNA TGTGCCACCAGTGATCCTACCACGAATCAGCCCCAGCATTTT.